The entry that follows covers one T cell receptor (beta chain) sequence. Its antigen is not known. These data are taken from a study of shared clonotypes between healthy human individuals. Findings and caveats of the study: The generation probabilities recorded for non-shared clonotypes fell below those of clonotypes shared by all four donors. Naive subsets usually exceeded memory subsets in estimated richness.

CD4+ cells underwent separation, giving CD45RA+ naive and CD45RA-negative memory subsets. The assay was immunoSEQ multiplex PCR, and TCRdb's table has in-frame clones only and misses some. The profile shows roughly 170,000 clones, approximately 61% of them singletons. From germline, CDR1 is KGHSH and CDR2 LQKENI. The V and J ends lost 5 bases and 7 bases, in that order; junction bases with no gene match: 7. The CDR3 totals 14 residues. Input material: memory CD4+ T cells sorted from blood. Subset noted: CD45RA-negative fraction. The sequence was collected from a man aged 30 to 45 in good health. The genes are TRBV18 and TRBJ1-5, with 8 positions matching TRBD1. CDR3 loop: CASSKTGAGQPQHF. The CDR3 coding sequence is TGTGCCAGCTCAAAGACAGGGGCGGGACAGCCCCAGCATTTT.